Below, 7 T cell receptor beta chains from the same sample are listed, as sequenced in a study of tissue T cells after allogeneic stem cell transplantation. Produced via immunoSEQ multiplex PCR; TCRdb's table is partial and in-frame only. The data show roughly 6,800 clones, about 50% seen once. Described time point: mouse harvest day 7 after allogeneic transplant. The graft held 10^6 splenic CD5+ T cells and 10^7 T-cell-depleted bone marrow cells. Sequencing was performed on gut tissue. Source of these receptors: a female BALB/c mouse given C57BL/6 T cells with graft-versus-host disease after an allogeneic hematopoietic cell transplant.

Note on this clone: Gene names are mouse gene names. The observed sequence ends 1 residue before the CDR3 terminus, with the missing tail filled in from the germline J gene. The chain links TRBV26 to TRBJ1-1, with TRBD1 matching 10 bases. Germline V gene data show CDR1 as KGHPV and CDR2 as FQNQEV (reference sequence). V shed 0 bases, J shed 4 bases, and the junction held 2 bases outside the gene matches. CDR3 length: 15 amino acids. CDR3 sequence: CASSLSWTGGTEVFF. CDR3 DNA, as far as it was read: TGTGCCAGCAGTCTGTCGTGGACAGGGGGCACAGAAGTCTTC.

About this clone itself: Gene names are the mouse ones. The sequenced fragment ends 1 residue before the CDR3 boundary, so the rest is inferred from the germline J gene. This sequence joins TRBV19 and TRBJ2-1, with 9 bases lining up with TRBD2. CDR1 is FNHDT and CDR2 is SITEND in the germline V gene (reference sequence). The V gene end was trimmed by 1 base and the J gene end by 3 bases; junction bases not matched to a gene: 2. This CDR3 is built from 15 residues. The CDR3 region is CASSISWGGYAEQFF. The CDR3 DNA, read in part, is TGTGCCAGCAGTATATCCTGGGGGGGCTATGCTGAGCAGTTC.

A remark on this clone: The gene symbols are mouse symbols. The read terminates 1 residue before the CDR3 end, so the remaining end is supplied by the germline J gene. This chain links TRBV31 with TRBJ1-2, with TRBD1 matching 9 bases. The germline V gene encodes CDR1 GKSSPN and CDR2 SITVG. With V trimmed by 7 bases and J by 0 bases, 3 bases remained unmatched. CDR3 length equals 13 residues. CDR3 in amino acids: CALTGGANSDYTF. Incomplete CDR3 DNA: TGTGCCTTGACAGGGGGTGCAAACTCCGACTACACC.

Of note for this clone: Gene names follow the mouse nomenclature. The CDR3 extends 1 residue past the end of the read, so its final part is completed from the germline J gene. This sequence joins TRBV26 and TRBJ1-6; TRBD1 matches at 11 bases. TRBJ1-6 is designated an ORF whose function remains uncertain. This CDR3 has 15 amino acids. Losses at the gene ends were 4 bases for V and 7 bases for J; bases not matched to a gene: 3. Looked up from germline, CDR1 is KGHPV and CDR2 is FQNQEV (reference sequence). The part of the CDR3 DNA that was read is TGTGCCAGCAGTCCGGACAGGGGGCGAAATTCGCCCCTCTAC. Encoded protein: CASSPDRGRNSPLY. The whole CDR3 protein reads CASSPDRGRNSPLYF.

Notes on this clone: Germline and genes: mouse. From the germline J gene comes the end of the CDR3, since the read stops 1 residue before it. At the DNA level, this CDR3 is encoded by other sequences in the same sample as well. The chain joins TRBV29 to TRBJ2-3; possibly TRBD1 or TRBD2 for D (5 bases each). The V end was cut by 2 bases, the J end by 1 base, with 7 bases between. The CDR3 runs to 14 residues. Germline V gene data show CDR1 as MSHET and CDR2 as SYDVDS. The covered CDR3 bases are TGTGCTAGCAGTTTAGGGGGTGGTGCAGAAACGCTGTAT. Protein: CASSLGGGAETLY. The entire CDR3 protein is CASSLGGGAETLYF.

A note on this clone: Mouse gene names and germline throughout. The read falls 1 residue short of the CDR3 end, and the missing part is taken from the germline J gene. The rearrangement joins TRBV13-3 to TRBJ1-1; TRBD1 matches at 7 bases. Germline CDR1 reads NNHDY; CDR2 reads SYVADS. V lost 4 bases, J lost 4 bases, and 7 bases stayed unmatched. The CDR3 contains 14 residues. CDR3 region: CASSHRQGGTEVFF. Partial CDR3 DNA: TGTGCCAGCAGTCATAGACAGGGAGGCACAGAAGTCTTC.

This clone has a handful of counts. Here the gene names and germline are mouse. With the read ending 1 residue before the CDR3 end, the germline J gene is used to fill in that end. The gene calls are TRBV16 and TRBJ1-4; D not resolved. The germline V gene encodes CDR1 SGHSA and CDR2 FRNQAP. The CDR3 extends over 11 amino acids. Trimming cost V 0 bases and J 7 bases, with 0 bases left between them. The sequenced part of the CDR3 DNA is TGTGCAAGCAGCTTAGACGAAAGATTATTT. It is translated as CASSLDERLF. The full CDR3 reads CASSLDERLFF.